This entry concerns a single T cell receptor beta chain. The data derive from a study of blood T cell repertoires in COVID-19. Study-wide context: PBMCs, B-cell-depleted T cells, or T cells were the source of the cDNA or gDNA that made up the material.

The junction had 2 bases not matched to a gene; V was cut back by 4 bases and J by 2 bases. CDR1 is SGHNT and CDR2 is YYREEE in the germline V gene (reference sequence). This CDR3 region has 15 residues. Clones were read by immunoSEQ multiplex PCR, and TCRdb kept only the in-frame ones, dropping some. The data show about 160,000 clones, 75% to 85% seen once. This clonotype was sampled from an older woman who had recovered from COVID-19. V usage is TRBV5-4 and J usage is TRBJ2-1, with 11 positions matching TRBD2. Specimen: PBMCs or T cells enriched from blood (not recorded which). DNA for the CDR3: TGTGCCAGCAGCGCGACTAGCGGGACCTACAATGAGCAGTTCTTC. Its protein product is CASSATSGTYNEQFF. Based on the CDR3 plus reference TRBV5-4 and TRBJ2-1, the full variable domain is ETGVTQSPTHLIKTRGQQVTLRCSSQSGHNTVSWYQQALGQGPQFIFQYYREEENGRGNFPPRFSGLQFPNYSSELNVNALELDDSALYLCASSATSGTYNEQFFGPGTRLTVL.